The following is a T cell receptor (beta chain) sequence with its context. Its target antigen remains unknown. Base qualities are missing; no much larger clone stands one base away. This entry is derived from a study of T cell responses to AZD1222 COVID-19 vaccine (dated by TCRdb to the early 2020s). Study-wide context: AZD1222 recipients given second doses at about 4 weeks or at about 12 weeks were pooled, since spike-specific TCR depth and breadth were not found to differ between the two schedules. TCR sequencing was performed for over 230 trial participants, of whom about 200 were given two doses of AZD1222 and around 25 were given two doses of MenACWY control vaccine. Trial participants were enrolled by age into 18-55, 56-69 and 70-plus year subgroups, with about 150, 28 and 57 TCR-sequenced participants respectively. What the authors observed across the whole study: Reportedly, almost half of the unique spike-specific TCRs recognized epitopes lying outside the regions that are mutated in the B.1.351 and B.1.1.7 variants. Conclusions about previously exposed vaccinees are limited, since just a handful of AZD1222 recipients were seropositive for SARS-CoV-2 at baseline. The whole spike protein was spanned by vaccine-associated CD4 TCRs, and dominant responses were seen in regions 160-218 and 743-854. Because no day 14 peak-response samples were available, the repertoires could be characterized only after the peak T cell response. A significant rise in spike-specific TCR breadth and depth was observed after two AZD1222 doses relative to day 0 and relative to MenACWY recipients. The 56-69-year group was small, and its depth increase did not reach significance, likely because of low power. Participants were mostly white British, with more females than males. The authors suggested clonal diversity may have been underestimated.

The CDR3 regions of human TCRbeta chains were subjected to immunosequencing. As for the original processing: Repertoire TCRs were matched against a reference library of SARS-CoV-2-specific TCRs generated with the MIRA antigen-specificity platform. Breadth was defined as the fraction of unique TCRs that were SARS-CoV-2-associated. Depth was defined as the fraction of total T cells that were SARS-CoV-2-associated. Each spike-specific TCR was assigned to its reactive spike region and to a CD4 or CD8 class using the MIRA data. Log10-transformed breadth and depth values were compared by one-way ANOVA with Sidak's multiple comparisons tests. Imported from immuneACCESS, the table was reduced by TCRdb to in-frame sequences with V and J called. These copies leave out some clones; in studies compared against another copy, an unresolved V gene accounts for under half, and the cause of the remainder is not known. From that table come the V and J calls and clone size; the DNA was used to work out D and trimming. The table for this sample lists 100,000 to 150,000 clones; roughly nine tenths of them were counted only once. The ten top clones hold roughly 4% of the sample.

Taken with the paper, the label for time point translates to: baseline before first vaccination. Samples from vaccinated people were obtained from the UK trials COV001 and COV002, which included a single-blind randomized controlled phase 2/3 trial of AZD1222 (ChAdOx1 nCoV-19) in healthy adults. For TCRbeta chain sequencing, PBMC samples were collected from trial participants at day 0 and at day 28 after the second dose. There are 13 amino acids in the CDR3, from cysteine to phenylalanine inclusive. The CDR3 DNA has 39 bases and is translated from base 1. V and J are truncated by 1 base and 2 bases respectively, leaving an intervening sequence of 9 bases. As encoded in the germline V gene (reference sequence), CDR1 is GTSNPN while CDR2 is SVGIG.

The receptor was isolated from an adult in good health. Here the chain combines TRBV30 and TRBJ2-7; TRBD1 is a weak D gene call, 6 bases matching. Sample: peripheral blood, taken on day 0 of AZD1222 vaccination. The DNA is TGTGCCTGGAGTGAGGGGGAGACCTACGAGCAGTACTTC. Its amino acids are CAWSEGETYEQYF.